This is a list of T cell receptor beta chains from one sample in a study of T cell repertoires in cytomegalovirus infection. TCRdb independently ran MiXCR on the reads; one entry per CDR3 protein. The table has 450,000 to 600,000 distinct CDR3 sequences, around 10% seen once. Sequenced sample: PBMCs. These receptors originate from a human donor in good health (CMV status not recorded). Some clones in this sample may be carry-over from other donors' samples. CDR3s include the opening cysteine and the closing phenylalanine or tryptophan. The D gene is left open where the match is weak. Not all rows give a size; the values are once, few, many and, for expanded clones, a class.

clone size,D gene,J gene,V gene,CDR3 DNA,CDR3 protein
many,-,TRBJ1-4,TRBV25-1,TGTGCCAGCGCCCGTCCACTGGGGAATCAAGAAAAACTGTTTTTT,CASARPLGNQEKLFF
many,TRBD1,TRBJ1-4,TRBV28,TGTGCCAGCAGTTTTCCCAGGGGGACCGGTGAAAAACTGTTTTTT,CASSFPRGTGEKLFF
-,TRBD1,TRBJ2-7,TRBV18,TGTGCCAGCTCATCATCGGGACAGGTTCACGAGCAGTACTTC,CASSSSGQVHEQYF
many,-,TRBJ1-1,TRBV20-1,TGCAGTGCTAGAGGAAGTCGAAGGGGTGAAGCTTTCTTT,CSARGSRRGEAFF
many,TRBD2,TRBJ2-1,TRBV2,TGTGCCCACGCGGGAGTCTACAATGAGCAGTTCTTC,CAHAGVYNEQFF
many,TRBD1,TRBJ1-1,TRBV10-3,TGTGCCACCCGACAGGGCGTCATGAACACTGAAGCTTTCTTT,CATRQGVMNTEAFF
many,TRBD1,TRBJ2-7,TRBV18,TGTGCCAGCTCGCCGGGACAGGGGAACGACGAGCAGTACTTC,CASSPGQGNDEQYF
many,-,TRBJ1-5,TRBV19,TGTGCCTCATTGCCTTACGATAGCAATCAGCCCCAGCATTTT,CASLPYDSNQPQHF
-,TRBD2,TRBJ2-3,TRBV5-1,TGCGCCAGCAGCCTCGAACCGGGACTAGCGGGACCTAGCACAGATACGCAGTATTTT,CASSLEPGLAGPSTDTQYF
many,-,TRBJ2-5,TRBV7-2,TGTGCCAGCAGTCGCCAGTTAAGGCGGGGAGCCCAAGAGACCCAGTACTTC,CASSRQLRRGAQETQYF
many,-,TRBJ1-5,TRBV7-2,TGTGCCAGCAGCACCACGTCTGGACCAGTTGTCCCCCAGCATTTT,CASSTTSGPVVPQHF
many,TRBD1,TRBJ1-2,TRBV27,TGTGCCAGCAGTCATAGAGGGGACAGGGGGCGCGCTAACTATGGCTACACCTTC,CASSHRGDRGRANYGYTF
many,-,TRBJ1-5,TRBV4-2,TGTGCCAGCAGCCAGTTAGGGGGGTTCCGTCAGCCCCAGCATTTT,CASSQLGGFRQPQHF
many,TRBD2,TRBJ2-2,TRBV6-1,TGTGCCAGCAGTGAAAAGTTGGCGGTAGCGGGGGGCACCGGGGAGCTGTTTTTT,CASSEKLAVAGGTGELFF
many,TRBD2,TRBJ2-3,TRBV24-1,TGTGCCACCAGTGATTTAGGGACTAGCGGGGGATCGAACACAGATACGCAGTATTTT,CATSDLGTSGGSNTDTQYF
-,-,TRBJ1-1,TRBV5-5,TGTGCCAGCAGCTCCTTCGTGGGGACTGAAGCTTTCTTT,CASSSFVGTEAFF
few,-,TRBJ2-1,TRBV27,TGTGCCAGCAGTTTACGGCTAGATGAAGGCAATGAGCAGTTCTTC,CASSLRLDEGNEQFF
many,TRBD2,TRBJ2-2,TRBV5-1,TGCGCCAGCAGCTCCCGGACTAGCGGGAAGTCGAACACCGGGGAGCTGTTTTTT,CASSSRTSGKSNTGELFF
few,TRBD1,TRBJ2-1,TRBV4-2,TGTGCCAGCAGCCCTCAATCGGGACAGGGGAGCAATGAGCAGTTCTTC,CASSPQSGQGSNEQFF
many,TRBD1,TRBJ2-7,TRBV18,TGTGCCAGCTCACCCAGCGATGGTGGGACAGCTTCCTACGAGCAGTACTTC,CASSPSDGGTASYEQYF
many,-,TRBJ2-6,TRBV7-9,TGTGCCAGCAGCTCAGCGAGTTCTGGGGCCAACGTCCTGACTTTC,CASSSASSGANVLTF
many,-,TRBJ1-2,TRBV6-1,TGTGCCAGCAAAACCGGGGAGAGGGAATACTATGGCTACACCTTC,CASKTGEREYYGYTF
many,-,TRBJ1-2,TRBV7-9,TGTGCCAGCAGCTCGCCAGAAGGGGCGGCTAACTATGGCTACACCTTC,CASSSPEGAANYGYTF
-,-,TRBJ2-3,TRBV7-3,TGTGCCAGCAGCCCGCACGCTGGCTATGATACGCAGTATTTT,CASSPHAGYDTQYF